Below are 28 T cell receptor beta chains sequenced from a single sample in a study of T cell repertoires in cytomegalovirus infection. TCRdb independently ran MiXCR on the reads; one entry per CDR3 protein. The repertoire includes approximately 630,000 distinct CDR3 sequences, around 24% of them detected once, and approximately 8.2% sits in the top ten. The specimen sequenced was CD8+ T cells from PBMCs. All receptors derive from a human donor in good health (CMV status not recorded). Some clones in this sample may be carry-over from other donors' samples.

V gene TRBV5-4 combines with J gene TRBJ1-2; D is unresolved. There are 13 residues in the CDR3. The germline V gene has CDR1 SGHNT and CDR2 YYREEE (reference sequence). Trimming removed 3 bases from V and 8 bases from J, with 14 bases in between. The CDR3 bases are TGTGCCAGCAGCTCCCCGGGAAAAATCGGCTACACCTTC. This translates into CASSSPGKIGYTF.

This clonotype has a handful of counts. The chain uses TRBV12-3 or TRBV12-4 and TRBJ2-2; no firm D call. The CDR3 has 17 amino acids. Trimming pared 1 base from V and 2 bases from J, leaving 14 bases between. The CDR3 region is CASSLGRLLGNTGELFF. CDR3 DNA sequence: TGTGCCAGCAGTTTAGGAAGACTCCTTGGTAACACCGGGGAGCTGTTTTTT.

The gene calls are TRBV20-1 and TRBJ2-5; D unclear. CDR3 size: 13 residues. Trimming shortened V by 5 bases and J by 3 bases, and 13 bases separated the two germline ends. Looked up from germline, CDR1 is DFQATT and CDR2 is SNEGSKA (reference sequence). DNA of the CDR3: TGCAGTGCTCCCTTCCCGGCCGAAGAGACCCAGTACTTC. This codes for CSAPFPAEETQYF.

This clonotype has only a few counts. This CDR3 reads CASSLRGGGANEQFF. The CDR3 coding sequence is TGTGCCAGCAGTTTGAGAGGCGGGGGGGCCAATGAGCAGTTCTTC. This chain connects TRBV28 to TRBJ2-1, with 9 bases that match TRBD2. The CDR3 covers 15 residues. Germline V lookup: CDR1 MDHEN, CDR2 SYDVKM. With V trimmed by 3 bases and J by 6 bases, 6 bases remained unmatched. Full variable domain (missing parts from reference TRBV28 and TRBJ2-1): DVKVTQSSRYLVKRTGEKVFLECVQDMDHENMFWYRQDPGLGLRLIYFSYDVKMKEKGDIPEGYSVSREKKERFSLILESASTNQTSMYLCASSLRGGGANEQFFGPGTRLTVL.

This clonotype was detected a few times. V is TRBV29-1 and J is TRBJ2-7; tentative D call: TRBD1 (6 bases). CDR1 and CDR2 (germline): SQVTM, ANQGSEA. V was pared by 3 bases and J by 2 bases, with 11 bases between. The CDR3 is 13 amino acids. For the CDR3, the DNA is TGCAGCGTTGAGGGTGACAGGCCCTACGAGCAGTACTTC. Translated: CSVEGDRPYEQYF.

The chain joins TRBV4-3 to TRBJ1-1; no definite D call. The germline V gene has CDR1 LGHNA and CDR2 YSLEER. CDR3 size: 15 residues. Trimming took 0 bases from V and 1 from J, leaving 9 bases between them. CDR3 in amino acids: CASSQDWGGNTEAFF. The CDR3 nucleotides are TGCGCCAGCAGCCAAGACTGGGGAGGGAACACTGAAGCTTTCTTT.

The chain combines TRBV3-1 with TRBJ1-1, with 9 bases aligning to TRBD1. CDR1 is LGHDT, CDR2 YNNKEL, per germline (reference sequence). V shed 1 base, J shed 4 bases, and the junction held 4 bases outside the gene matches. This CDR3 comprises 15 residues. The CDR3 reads CASSQAGTGITEAFF. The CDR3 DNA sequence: TGTGCCAGCAGCCAAGCCGGGACAGGGATCACTGAAGCTTTCTTT.

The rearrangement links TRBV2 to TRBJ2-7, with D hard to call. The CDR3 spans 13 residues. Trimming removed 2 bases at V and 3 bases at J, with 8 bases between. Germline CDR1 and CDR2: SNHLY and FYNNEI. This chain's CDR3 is CASSEPVFYEQYF. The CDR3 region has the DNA TGTGCCAGCAGTGAACCGGTTTTCTACGAGCAGTACTTC.

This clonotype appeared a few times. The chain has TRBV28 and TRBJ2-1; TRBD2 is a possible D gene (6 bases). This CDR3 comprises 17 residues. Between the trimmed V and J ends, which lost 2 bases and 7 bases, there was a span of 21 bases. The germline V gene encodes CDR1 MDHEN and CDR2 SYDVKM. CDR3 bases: TGTGCCAGCAGTTTAATCCATATACTTATGGGGAGGAATGAGCAGTTCTTC. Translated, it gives CASSLIHILMGRNEQFF.

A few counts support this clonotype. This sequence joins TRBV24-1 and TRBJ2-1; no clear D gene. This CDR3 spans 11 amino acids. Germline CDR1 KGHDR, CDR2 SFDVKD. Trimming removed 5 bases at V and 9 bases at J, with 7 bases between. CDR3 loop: CATSAETEQFF. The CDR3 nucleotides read TGTGCCACCAGTGCAGAGACTGAGCAGTTCTTC.

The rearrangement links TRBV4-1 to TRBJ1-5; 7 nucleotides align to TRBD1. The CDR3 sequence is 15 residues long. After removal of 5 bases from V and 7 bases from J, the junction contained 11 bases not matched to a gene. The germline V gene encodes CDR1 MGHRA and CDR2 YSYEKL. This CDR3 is CASSSRSGGKQPQHF. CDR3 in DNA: TGCGCCAGCAGCTCCCGATCAGGGGGAAAACAGCCCCAGCATTTT.

DNA for the CDR3: TGTGCCAGCAGCCCGAGTGGGGGCGTCGAGACCCAGTACTTC. Its protein product is CASSPSGGVETQYF. This chain connects TRBV5-5 to TRBJ2-5; D is perhaps TRBD1 (6 bases). Germline V lookup: CDR1 SGHKS, CDR2 YYEKEE (reference sequence). V dropped 4 bases and J dropped 5 bases, with 15 bases sitting between them. This CDR3 is 14 amino acids long.

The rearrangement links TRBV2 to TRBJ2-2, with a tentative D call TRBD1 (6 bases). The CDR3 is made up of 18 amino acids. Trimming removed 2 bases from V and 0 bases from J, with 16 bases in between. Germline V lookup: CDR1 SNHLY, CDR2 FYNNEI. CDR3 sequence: CASSEPMYRESNTGELFF. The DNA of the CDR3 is TGTGCCAGCAGTGAACCGATGTACAGGGAATCGAACACCGGGGAGCTGTTTTTT.

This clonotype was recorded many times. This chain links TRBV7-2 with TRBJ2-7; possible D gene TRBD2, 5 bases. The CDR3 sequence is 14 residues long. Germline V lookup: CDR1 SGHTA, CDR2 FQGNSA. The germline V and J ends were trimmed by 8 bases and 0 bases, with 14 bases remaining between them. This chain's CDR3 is CASHQPGSSYEQYF. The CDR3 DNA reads TGTGCCAGCCATCAACCGGGGAGCTCCTACGAGCAGTACTTC.

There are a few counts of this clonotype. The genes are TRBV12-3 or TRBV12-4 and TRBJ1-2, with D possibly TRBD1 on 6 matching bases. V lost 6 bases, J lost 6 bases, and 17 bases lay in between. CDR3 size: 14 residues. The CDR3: CASSYDPDSHGYTF. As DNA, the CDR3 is TGTGCCAGCAGCTATGACCCGGACAGTCATGGCTACACCTTC.

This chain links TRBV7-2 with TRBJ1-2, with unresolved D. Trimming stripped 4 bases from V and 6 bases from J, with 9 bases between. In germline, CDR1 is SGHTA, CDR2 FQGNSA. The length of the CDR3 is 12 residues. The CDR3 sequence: CASSSLLDGYTF. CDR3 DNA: TGTGCCAGCAGCTCCCTTTTGGATGGCTACACCTTC.

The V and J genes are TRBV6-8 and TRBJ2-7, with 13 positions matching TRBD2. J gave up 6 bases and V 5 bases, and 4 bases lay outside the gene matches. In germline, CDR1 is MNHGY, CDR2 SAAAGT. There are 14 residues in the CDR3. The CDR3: CASSPGLAGTEQYV. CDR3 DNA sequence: TGTGCCAGCAGTCCGGGACTAGCGGGGACCGAGCAGTACGTC.

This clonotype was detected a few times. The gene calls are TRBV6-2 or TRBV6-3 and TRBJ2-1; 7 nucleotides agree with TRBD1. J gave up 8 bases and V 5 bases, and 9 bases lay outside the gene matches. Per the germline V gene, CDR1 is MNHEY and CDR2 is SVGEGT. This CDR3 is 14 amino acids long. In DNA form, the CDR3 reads TGTGCCAGCAGTATAGTAGAAGGGGGCGATGAGCAGTTCTTC. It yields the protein CASSIVEGGDEQFF.

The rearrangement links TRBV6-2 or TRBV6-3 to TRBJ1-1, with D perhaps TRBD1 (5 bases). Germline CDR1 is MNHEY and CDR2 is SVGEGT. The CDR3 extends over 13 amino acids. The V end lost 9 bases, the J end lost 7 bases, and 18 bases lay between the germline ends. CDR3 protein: CASPYGGLFEAFF. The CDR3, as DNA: TGTGCCAGTCCCTATGGGGGACTCTTTGAAGCTTTCTTT.

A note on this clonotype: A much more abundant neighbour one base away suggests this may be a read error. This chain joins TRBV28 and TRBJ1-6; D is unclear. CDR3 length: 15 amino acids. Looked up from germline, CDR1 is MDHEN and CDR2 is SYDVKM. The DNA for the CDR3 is TGTGTCAGCAGTCCGGATCGTATAGTCGGTTCACCCCTCCACTTT. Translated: CVSSPDRIVGSPLHF. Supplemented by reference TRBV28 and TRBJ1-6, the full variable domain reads DVKVTQSSRYLVKRTGEKVFLECVQDMDHENMFWYRQDPGLGLRLIYFSYDVKMKEKGDIPEGYSVSREKKERFSLILESASTNQTSMYLCVSSPDRIVGSPLHFGNGTRLTVT.

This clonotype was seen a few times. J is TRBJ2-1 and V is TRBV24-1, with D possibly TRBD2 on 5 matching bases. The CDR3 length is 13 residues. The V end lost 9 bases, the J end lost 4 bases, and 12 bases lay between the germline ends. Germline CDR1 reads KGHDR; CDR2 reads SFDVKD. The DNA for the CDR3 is TGTGCCACCTCTCCCGGGGTGTACAATGAGCAGTTCTTC. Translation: CATSPGVYNEQFF.

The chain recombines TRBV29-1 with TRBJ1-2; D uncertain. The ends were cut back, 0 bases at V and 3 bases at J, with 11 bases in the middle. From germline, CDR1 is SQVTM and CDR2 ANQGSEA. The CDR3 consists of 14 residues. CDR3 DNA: TGCAGCGTTGAAGAAGAGTTCCTCGACTATGGCTACACCTTC. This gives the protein CSVEEEFLDYGYTF.

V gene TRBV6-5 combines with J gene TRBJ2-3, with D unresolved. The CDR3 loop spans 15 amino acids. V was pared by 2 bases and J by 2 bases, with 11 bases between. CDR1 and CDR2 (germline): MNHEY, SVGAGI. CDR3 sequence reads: CASSYGQLSTDTQYF. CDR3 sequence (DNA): TGTGCCAGCAGTTACGGTCAGCTCTCCACAGATACGCAGTATTTT.

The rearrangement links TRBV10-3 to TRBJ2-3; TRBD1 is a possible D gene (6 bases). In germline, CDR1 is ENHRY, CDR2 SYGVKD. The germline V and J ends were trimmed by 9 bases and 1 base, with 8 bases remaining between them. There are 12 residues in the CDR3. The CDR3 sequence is CAMRTGTDTQYF. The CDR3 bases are TGTGCCATGAGGACAGGCACAGATACGCAGTATTTT.

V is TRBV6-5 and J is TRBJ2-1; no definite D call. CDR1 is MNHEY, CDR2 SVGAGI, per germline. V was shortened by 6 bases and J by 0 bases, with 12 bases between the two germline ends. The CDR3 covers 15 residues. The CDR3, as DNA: TGTGCCAGCAGAGCGTACACCGGCTCCTACAATGAGCAGTTCTTC. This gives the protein CASRAYTGSYNEQFF.

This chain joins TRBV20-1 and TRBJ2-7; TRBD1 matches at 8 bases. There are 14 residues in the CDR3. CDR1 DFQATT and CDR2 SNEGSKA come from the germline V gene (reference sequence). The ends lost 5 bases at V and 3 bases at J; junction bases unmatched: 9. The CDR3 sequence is CSAAVTGGHYEQYF. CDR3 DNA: TGCAGTGCTGCCGTAACAGGGGGTCACTACGAGCAGTACTTC.

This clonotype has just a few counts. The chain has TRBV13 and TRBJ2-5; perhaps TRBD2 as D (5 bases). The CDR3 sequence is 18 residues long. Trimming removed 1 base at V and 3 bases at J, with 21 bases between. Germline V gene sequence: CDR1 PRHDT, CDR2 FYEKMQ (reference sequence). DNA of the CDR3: TGTGCCAGCAGCTTAGCCTCGGGATTTCATCTGACGAAAGAGACCCAGTACTTC. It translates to CASSLASGFHLTKETQYF. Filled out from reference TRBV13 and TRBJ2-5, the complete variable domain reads AAGVIQSPRHLIKEKRETATLKCYPIPRHDTVYWYQQGPGQDPQFLISFYEKMQSDKGSIPDRFSAQQFSDYHSELNMSSLELGDSALYFCASSLASGFHLTKETQYFGPGTRLLVL.

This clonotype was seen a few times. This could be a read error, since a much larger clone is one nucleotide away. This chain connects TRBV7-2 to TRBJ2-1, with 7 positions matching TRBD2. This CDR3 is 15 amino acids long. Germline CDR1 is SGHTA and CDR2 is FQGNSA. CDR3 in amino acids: CVSSSREASYNEQFF. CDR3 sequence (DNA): TGTGTCAGCAGCTCCCGGGAGGCTTCCTACAATGAGCAGTTCTTC.